A single sample gave rise to the 5 T cell receptor beta chains below, sequenced in a study of shared clonotypes between healthy human individuals. Some clones are missing from TCRdb's copy, which holds only in-frame ones; the method was immunoSEQ multiplex PCR. The sample consists of about 110,000 clones, roughly 66% of them appearing once. The sequenced sample was memory CD8+ T cells sorted from blood. The subset denotes: CD45RO+ cells pooled with CCR7-negative TemRA cells. These receptor sequences come from a woman aged 30 to 39 in good health.

The J gene is TRBJ2-3, the V gene TRBV28, with 11 nucleotides matching TRBD2. The CDR3 consists of 17 residues. Looked up from germline, CDR1 is MDHEN and CDR2 is SYDVKM. Trimming took 5 bases from V and 2 from J; bases not matched to a gene: 9. CDR3 in amino acids: CASSTRTSGFDTDTQYF. The CDR3, as DNA: TGTGCCAGCAGTACCCGGACTAGCGGGTTCGACACAGATACGCAGTATTTT.

The chain has TRBV6-1 and TRBJ2-2, with D uncertain. Trimming removed 9 bases from V and 3 bases from J, with 14 bases in between. The CDR3 sequence is 14 residues long. Germline V gene sequence: CDR1 MNHNS, CDR2 SASEGT. Here the CDR3 DNA reads TGTGCCAGTACACGCGATCCCGACACCGGGGAGCTGTTTTTT. It is translated as CASTRDPDTGELFF.

This chain links TRBV18 with TRBJ2-2; D uncertain. The CDR3 loop spans 14 amino acids. V was cut by 2 bases and J by 4 bases, with 8 bases left in between. From germline, CDR1 is KGHSH and CDR2 LQKENI. The CDR3: CASSPVSSTGELFF. CDR3 bases: TGTGCCAGCTCACCAGTGTCCTCCACCGGGGAGCTGTTTTTT.

The rearrangement joins TRBV28 to TRBJ2-7, with 10 positions matching TRBD1. Per the germline V gene, CDR1 is MDHEN and CDR2 is SYDVKM. The junction had 7 bases not matched to a gene; V was cut back by 6 bases and J by 2 bases. The CDR3 extends over 15 amino acids. DNA for the CDR3: TGTGCCAGCAGCCCACACGGGACAGGGGCCTACGAGCAGTACTTC. This encodes CASSPHGTGAYEQYF.

This chain joins TRBV9 and TRBJ2-7; D is possibly TRBD1 (5 bases). This CDR3 has 15 amino acids. Germline V CDR1 and CDR2: SGDLS, YYNGEE. Trimming left V 4 bases short and J 2 bases short, with 16 bases between. In nucleotides, the CDR3 is TGTGCCAGCAGCCCAACACTCGACAGTCCCTACGAGCAGTACTTC. Encoded protein: CASSPTLDSPYEQYF.